These 22 T cell receptor beta chains were sequenced from one sample in a study of T cells after yellow fever vaccination. TCRdb reprocessed the 5' RACE reads via MiXCR and lists one record per CDR3 protein. In the table there are about 350,000 distinct CDR3 sequences, 11% of which are singletons. The sequencing here drew on PBMCs, taken on the day of the first yellow fever vaccination. These receptors were obtained from a man younger than 35 who received the YFV17D yellow fever vaccine.

The rearrangement links TRBV27 to TRBJ1-5; 7 bases fit TRBD1. The CDR3 contains 13 residues. J lost 10 bases, V lost 8 bases, and 11 bases had no gene match. The germline CDR1 and CDR2 sequences are MNHEY and SMNVEV (reference sequence). This CDR3 is CASARQGGIPQHF. DNA for the CDR3: TGTGCCAGCGCCAGACAGGGTGGTATCCCCCAGCATTTT.

This clonotype occurred a few times. The chain uses TRBV19 and TRBJ2-3; D not resolved. The CDR3 sequence is 15 residues long. Trimming took 6 bases from V and 0 from J, leaving 13 bases between them. Germline V gives CDR1 LNHDA, CDR2 SQIVND (reference sequence). CDR3 amino acids: CASSPKVASTDTQYF. The DNA of the CDR3 is TGTGCCAGTAGCCCCAAGGTAGCTAGCACAGATACGCAGTATTTT.

This clonotype has at least ten counts. The V gene is TRBV7-9, the J gene TRBJ1-2, with 7 bases identical to TRBD1. V was clipped by 5 bases and J by 4 bases; unmatched bases: 10. The germline V gene encodes CDR1 SEHNR and CDR2 FQNEAQ (reference sequence). The CDR3 is 15 residues long. CDR3 amino acids: CASSAGEDRFYGYTF. Here the CDR3 DNA reads TGTGCCAGCAGCGCGGGAGAGGACAGGTTCTATGGCTACACCTTC.

The chain carries TRBV7-2 and TRBJ2-5; TRBD2 agrees at 12 bases. The CDR3 covers 16 residues. Germline-derived CDR1 and CDR2 are SGHTA and FQGNSA. J lost 5 bases, V lost 5 bases, and 9 bases had no gene match. The CDR3 nucleotides are TGTGCCAGCAGCCCAGGTTGGGGGACTAGCGGGGAGACCCAGTACTTC. Translation: CASSPGWGTSGETQYF.

The sample holds a few counts of this clonotype. The V and J genes are TRBV7-2 and TRBJ2-1; 14 bases align to TRBD2. V trimming: 1 base; J trimming: 14 bases; junction bases outside the gene matches: 4. The CDR3 contains 14 residues. The germline CDR1 and CDR2 sequences are SGHTA and FQGNSA. CDR3 sequence reads: CASSLGLAGGREFF. The DNA for the CDR3 is TGTGCCAGCAGCTTAGGACTAGCGGGGGGGCGGGAGTTCTTC.

The table lists this clonotype with a few counts. V is TRBV10-3 and J is TRBJ1-4; D not resolved. The germline V gene has CDR1 ENHRY and CDR2 SYGVKD. V lost 4 bases, J lost 0 bases, and 3 bases lay in between. The CDR3 contains 13 residues. This CDR3 reads CAISGATNEKLFF. CDR3 bases: TGTGCCATCAGTGGTGCAACTAATGAAAAACTGTTTTTT.

This clonotype was recorded a few times. The chain links TRBV7-9 to TRBJ2-3, with 8 nucleotides matching TRBD2. CDR3 size: 15 residues. The germline gives CDR1 SEHNR, CDR2 FQNEAQ (reference sequence). Trimming removed 3 bases from V and 0 bases from J; junction bases left unmatched: 2. The CDR3, as DNA: TGTGCCAGCAGCTTTGGGACTAGGAGCACAGATACGCAGTATTTT. It codes for CASSFGTRSTDTQYF.

This clonotype appeared a few times. V gene TRBV10-3 combines with J gene TRBJ2-2; 7 bases align to TRBD1. The CDR3 is made up of 15 amino acids. Per germline, CDR1 ENHRY and CDR2 SYGVKD. The V and J ends lost 8 bases and 0 bases, in that order; junction bases with no gene match: 6. In nucleotides, the CDR3 is TGTGCCATCGGTCGACAGGGATCGAACACCGGGGAGCTGTTTTTT. It codes for CAIGRQGSNTGELFF.

This clonotype showed up just a few times. J is TRBJ2-1 and V is TRBV4-2; 8 bases fit TRBD2. Trimming took 0 bases from V and 7 from J; bases not matched to a gene: 8. This CDR3 spans 16 amino acids. The V gene's germline CDR1 is LGHNA and CDR2 YNFKEQ. CDR3 sequence reads: CASSQDGTGGRNEQFF. CDR3 DNA sequence: TGTGCCAGCAGCCAAGATGGGACGGGGGGGCGGAATGAGCAGTTCTTC.

This clonotype has at least ten counts. The V and J genes are TRBV4-3 and TRBJ2-2, with TRBD2 matching 9 bases. Germline CDR1 and CDR2: LGHNA and YSLEER. The CDR3 length is 14 residues. The J segment lost 5 bases and the V segment lost 4 bases, leaving 2 bases of the junction unmatched. CDR3 sequence: CASSPLAGTGELFF. The CDR3 bases are TGCGCCAGCAGCCCTCTAGCGGGGACCGGGGAGCTGTTTTTT.

This chain links TRBV12-3 or TRBV12-4 with TRBJ2-3; D uncertain. Trimming stripped 7 bases from V and 6 bases from J, with 8 bases between. The CDR3 runs to 11 residues. CDR3 bases: TGTGCCAGCAAAGTAGGCGATACGCAGTATTTT. Residues: CASKVGDTQYF.

This clonotype occurred many times. The chain carries TRBV12-3 or TRBV12-4 and TRBJ2-3; the match to TRBD2 covers 10 bases. CDR3 size: 15 residues. Trimming cost V 5 bases and J 3 bases; bases outside gene matches: 5. The CDR3 is CASSHPSGGTDTQYF. The DNA for the CDR3 is TGTGCCAGCAGTCATCCTAGCGGGGGTACAGATACGCAGTATTTT.

Concerning this clonotype itself: One junction end does not reproduce the germline sequence, and a read error may be involved. The gene calls are TRBV12-3 or TRBV12-4 and TRBJ1-3; 7 nucleotides match TRBD1. There are 14 residues in the CDR3. CDR3 bases: TGTGCCAGCAGTTTGGGGGACAGCGGAAACACCATACATTTT. Protein sequence: CASSLGDSGNTIHF.

This sequence joins TRBV12-3 or TRBV12-4 and TRBJ1-2, with D possibly being TRBD1 (5 bases). V lost 1 base, J lost 2 bases, and 11 bases lay in between. The CDR3 runs 15 residues. The CDR3 region is CASSLELGGNYGYTF. Written as DNA, the CDR3 is TGTGCCAGCAGTTTAGAGCTGGGGGGGAACTATGGCTACACCTTC.

This clonotype was seen only a few times. The genes are TRBV6-2 or TRBV6-3 and TRBJ2-3; tentative D call: TRBD1 (5 bases). This CDR3 region has 15 residues. Trimming left V 7 bases short and J 8 bases short, with 22 bases between. Germline CDR1 is MNHEY and CDR2 is SVGEGT. CDR3 loop: CASTYGAAMSSTQYF. The CDR3 coding sequence is TGTGCCAGCACTTATGGGGCGGCCATGTCTAGTACGCAGTATTTT.

The chain employs TRBV3-1 and TRBJ1-2; the D gene is possibly TRBD1 (6 bases). CDR1 is LGHDT and CDR2 is YNNKEL in the germline V gene (reference sequence). This CDR3 contains 14 residues. V lost 4 bases to trimming and J lost 8 bases, with 17 bases between them. The CDR3 here is CASSPLTGVDGYTF. The DNA for the CDR3 is TGTGCCAGCAGCCCATTGACAGGAGTAGACGGCTACACCTTC.

The chain carries TRBV4-1 and TRBJ1-5; 7 bases match TRBD1. The V gene's germline CDR1 is MGHRA and CDR2 YSYEKL. V was pared by 2 bases and J by 6 bases, with 7 bases of the junction left unmatched. The CDR3 contains 15 residues. The CDR3 bases are TGCGCCAGCAGCCAATCCGACAGGGTGGGTCAGCCCCAGCATTTT. Translating it yields CASSQSDRVGQPQHF.

Worth noting for this clonotype: This could be a read error, since a much larger clone is one nucleotide away. Since the CDR3 does not end with the conserved phenylalanine or tryptophan, this likely comes from a read error. V is TRBV11-2 and J is TRBJ2-5, with TRBD2 matching 14 bases. Germline CDR1 is SGHAT and CDR2 is FQNNGV. The CDR3 is 18 residues long. With V trimmed by 0 bases and J by 5 bases, 8 bases remained unmatched. The CDR3 reads CASSLDAGLAGGQETQYL. The DNA for the CDR3 is TGTGCCAGCAGCTTAGATGCTGGACTAGCGGGGGGCCAGGAGACCCAGTACTTG.

This clonotype was seen a few times. V and J are TRBV12-3 or TRBV12-4 and TRBJ1-1; no clear D gene. Trimming removed 3 bases from V and 2 bases from J, with 13 bases in between. CDR3 length: 15 residues. The CDR3 region is CASSFVGFPNTEAFF. The CDR3 DNA reads TGTGCCAGCAGTTTCGTGGGCTTTCCTAACACTGAAGCTTTCTTT.

The chain recombines TRBV10-3 with TRBJ2-7; D remains unclear. The CDR3 has 13 amino acids. From germline, CDR1 is ENHRY and CDR2 SYGVKD. With 6 bases removed from V and 1 base from J, the gap between germline ends came to 10 bases. The CDR3 DNA follows: TGTGCCATCAGAGACCCTAGTTCCTACGAGCAGTACGTC. It yields the protein CAIRDPSSYEQYV.

This clonotype was counted between two and nine times. This chain links TRBV25-1 with TRBJ1-1, with 7 bases matching TRBD1. Unmatched junction bases numbered 8, after V lost 6 bases and J lost 1 base. Per germline, CDR1 MGHDK and CDR2 SYGVNS. CDR3 length: 15 amino acids. As DNA, the CDR3 is TGTGCCAGCAGCGACACTAACAGGGGGAACACTGAAGCTTTCTTT. Residues: CASSDTNRGNTEAFF.

This clonotype was detected ten times or more. This sequence joins TRBV29-1 and TRBJ2-5; TRBD1 aligns across 7 bases. The V gene end was trimmed by 6 bases and the J gene end by 4 bases; junction bases not matched to a gene: 8. The CDR3 contains 13 residues. In germline, CDR1 is SQVTM, CDR2 ANQGSEA. This CDR3 reads CSVEGALGETQYF. CDR3 DNA sequence: TGCAGCGTCGAGGGGGCGTTGGGAGAGACCCAGTACTTC.